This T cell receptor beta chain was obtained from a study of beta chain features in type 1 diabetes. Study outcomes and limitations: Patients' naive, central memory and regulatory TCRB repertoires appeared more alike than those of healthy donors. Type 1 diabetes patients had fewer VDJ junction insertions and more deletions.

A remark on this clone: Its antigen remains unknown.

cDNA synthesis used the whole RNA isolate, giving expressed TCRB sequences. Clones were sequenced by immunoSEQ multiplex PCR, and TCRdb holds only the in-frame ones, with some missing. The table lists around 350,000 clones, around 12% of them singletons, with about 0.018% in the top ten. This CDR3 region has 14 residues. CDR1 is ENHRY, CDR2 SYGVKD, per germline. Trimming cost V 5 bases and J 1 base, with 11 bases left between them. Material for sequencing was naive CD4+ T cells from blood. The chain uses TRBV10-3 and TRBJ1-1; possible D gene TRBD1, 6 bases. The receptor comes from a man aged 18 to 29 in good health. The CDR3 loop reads CAISTLQGNTEAFF. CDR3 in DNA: TGTGCCATCAGTACCCTACAGGGGAACACTGAAGCTTTCTTT.